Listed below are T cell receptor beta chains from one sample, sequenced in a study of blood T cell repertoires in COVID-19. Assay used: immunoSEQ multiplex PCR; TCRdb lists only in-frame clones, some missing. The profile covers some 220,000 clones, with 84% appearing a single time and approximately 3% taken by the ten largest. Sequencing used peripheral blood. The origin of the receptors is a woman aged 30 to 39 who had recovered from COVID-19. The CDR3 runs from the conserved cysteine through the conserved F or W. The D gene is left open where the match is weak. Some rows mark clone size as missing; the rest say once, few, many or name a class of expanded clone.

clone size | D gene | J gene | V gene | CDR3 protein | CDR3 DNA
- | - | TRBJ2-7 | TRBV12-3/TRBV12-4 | CASSLLVSYEQYF | TGTGCCAGCAGTTTATTAGTCTCCTACGAGCAGTACTTC
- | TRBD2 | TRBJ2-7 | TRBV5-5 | CASSLGLADYEQYF | TGTGCCAGCAGCTTGGGGCTAGCGGACTACGAGCAGTACTTC
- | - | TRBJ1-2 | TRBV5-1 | CASSSGAGANYGYTF | TGCGCCAGCAGCTCAGGGGCGGGTGCTAACTATGGCTACACCTTC
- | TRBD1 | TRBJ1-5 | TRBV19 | CASSIGTGQGEPQHF | TGTGCCAGTAGTATAGGGACGGGACAGGGCGAGCCCCAGCATTTT
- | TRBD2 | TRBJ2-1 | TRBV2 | CASQSSGRNNEQFF | TGTGCCAGCCAGTCGAGCGGGAGGAACAATGAGCAGTTCTTC
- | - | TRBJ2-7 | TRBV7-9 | CASSWQGNEQYF | TGTGCCAGCAGCTGGCAGGGGAACGAGCAGTACTTC
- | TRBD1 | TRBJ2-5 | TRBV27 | CASSLQGQGGTQYF | TGTGCCAGCAGTTTACAGGGACAGGGTGGGACCCAGTACTTC
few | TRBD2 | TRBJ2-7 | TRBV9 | CASSAGGASYEQYF | TGTGCCAGCAGCGCGGGAGGCGCCTCCTACGAGCAGTACTTC
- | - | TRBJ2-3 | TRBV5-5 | CASSLGGRGSTDTQYF | TGTGCCAGCAGCTTGGGAGGGAGGGGGTCCACAGATACGCAGTATTTT
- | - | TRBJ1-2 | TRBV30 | CACRQANTF | TGTGCCTGTCGACAGGCGAACACCTTC
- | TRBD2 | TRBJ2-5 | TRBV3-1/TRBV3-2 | CASSHFGRDWQETQYF | TGTGCCAGCAGCCATTTTGGGAGGGACTGGCAAGAGACCCAGTACTTC
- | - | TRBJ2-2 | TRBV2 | CASSENGGRNTGELFF | TGTGCCAGCAGTGAAAATGGGGGCAGAAACACCGGGGAGCTGTTTTTT
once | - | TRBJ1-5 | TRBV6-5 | CASDNSNQPQHF | TGTGCCAGCGACAATAGCAATCAGCCCCAGCATTTT
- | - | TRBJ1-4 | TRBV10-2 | CASSSPSSGDEKLFF | TGCGCCAGCAGTTCGCCGTCTTCGGGGGATGAAAAACTGTTTTTT
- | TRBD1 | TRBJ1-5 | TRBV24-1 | CATRGTGDQPQHF | TGTGCCACCAGAGGGACAGGCGATCAGCCCCAGCATTTT
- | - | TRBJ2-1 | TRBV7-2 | CASSPRGTLYNEQFF | TGTGCCAGCAGCCCTCGCGGGACTCTCTACAATGAGCAGTTCTTC
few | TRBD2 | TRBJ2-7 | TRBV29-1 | CSVESTSGRAGGYEQYF | TGCAGCGTCGAATCGACTAGCGGGAGGGCCGGGGGCTACGAGCAGTACTTC
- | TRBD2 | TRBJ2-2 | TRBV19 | CASTLAGGHTGELFF | TGTGCCAGTACCTTAGCGGGAGGGCACACCGGGGAGCTGTTTTTT
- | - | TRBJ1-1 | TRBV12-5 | CASGTLTGSTEAFF | TGTGCTAGTGGTACGCTAACCGGGTCTACTGAAGCTTTCTTT
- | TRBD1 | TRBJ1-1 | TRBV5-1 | CASSSSTGPNRAFF | TGCGCCAGCAGCTCGTCGACAGGGCCAAATCGAGCTTTCTTT
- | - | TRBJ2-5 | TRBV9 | CASSVAGQGRQTQYF | TGTGCCAGCAGCGTAGCTGGGCAGGGCAGGCAGACCCAGTACTTC
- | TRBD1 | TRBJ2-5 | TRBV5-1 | CASSLRQGAGNAETQYF | TGCGCCAGCAGCCTTCGACAGGGGGCGGGCAATGCAGAGACCCAGTACTTC
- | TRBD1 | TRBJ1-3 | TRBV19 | CASRTGGSGNTIYF | TGTGCCAGTAGAACAGGGGGATCTGGAAACACCATATATTTT
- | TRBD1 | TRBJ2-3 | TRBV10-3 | CATRDRATDTQYF | TGTGCCACCAGGGACAGGGCCACAGATACGCAGTATTTT
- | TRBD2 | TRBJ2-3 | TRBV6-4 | CASRRHPTSGIADTQYF | TGTGCCAGCCGGAGACACCCGACTAGCGGGATCGCAGATACGCAGTATTTT
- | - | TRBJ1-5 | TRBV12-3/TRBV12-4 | CASSRTGGQPQHF | TGTGCCAGCAGTCGAACGGGGGGTCAGCCCCAGCATTTT
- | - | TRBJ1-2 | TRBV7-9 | CASSLDSNYGYTF | TGTGCCAGCAGCCTGGACTCTAACTATGGCTACACCTTC
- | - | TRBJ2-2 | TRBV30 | CAFGTGINTGELFF | TGTGCCTTCGGAACAGGGATCAACACCGGGGAGCTGTTTTTT
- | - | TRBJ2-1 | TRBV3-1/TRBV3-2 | CASSQDPGYSALGSYNEQFF | TGTGCCAGCAGCCAAGACCCTGGGTACAGTGCCCTGGGCTCCTACAATGAGCAGTTCTTC
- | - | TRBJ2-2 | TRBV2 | CASSDRGTGELFF | TGTGCCAGCAGTGACCGGGGCACCGGGGAGCTGTTTTTT
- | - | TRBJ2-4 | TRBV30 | CAWKPGLNIQYF | TGTGCCTGGAAACCGGGACTCAACATTCAGTACTTC
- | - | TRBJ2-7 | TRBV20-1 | CSASPSPEQYF | TGCAGTGCTAGCCCGAGCCCCGAGCAGTACTTC
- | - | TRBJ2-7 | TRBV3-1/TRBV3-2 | CASSQDYLTYEQYF | TGTGCCAGCAGCCAAGACTATTTAACCTACGAGCAGTACTTC
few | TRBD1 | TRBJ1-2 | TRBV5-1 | CASSLSQGYGYTF | TGCGCCAGCAGCTTGTCACAGGGGTATGGCTACACCTTC
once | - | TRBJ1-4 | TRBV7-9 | CASSPRSQPPNEKLFF | TGTGCCAGCAGCCCGCGGTCGCAGCCGCCTAATGAAAAACTGTTTTTT
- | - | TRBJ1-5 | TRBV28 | CASTGRGFGQPQHF | TGTGCCAGCACCGGTCGAGGGTTCGGTCAGCCCCAGCATTTT
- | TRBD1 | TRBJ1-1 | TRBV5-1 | CASSDTGGTYEAFF | TGCGCCAGCAGCGATACAGGGGGGACTTATGAAGCTTTCTTT
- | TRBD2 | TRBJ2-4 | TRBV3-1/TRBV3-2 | CASSSRTSGIDIQYF | TGTGCCAGCAGCTCAAGGACTAGCGGGATTGACATTCAGTACTTC
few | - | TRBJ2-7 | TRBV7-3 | CASSSGYPSEQYF | TGTGCCAGCAGCTCAGGGTACCCCTCCGAGCAGTACTTC
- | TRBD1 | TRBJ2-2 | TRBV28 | CASSPGQIATGELFF | TGTGCCAGCAGCCCGGGACAGATAGCCACCGGGGAGCTGTTTTTT
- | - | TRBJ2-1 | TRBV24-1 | CATSATALVPGEQFF | TGTGCCACCAGTGCTACGGCACTAGTCCCTGGGGAGCAGTTCTTC
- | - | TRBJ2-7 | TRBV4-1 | CASSQDGHYYEQYF | TGCGCCAGCAGCCAAGATGGACACTACTACGAGCAGTACTTC
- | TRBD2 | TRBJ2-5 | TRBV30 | CAWSGSGSTTQYF | TGTGCCTGGAGCGGGAGCGGGAGTACCACCCAGTACTTC
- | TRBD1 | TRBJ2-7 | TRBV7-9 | CASSFGQGDHEQYF | TGTGCCAGCAGCTTTGGACAGGGGGACCACGAGCAGTACTTC